The text below deals with one TCR beta chain. What it recognizes is unknown. This sample stems from a study of T cells in Graves' hyperthyroidism and ophthalmopathy. Points from the study as a whole: Blood also showed most of the thyroid clonotypes that were expanded above 0.001.

Using RNA transcripts as the source, TCR beta CDR3 regions were amplified. The HTBI primer set was used in a first-round RT-PCR of the TCR CDR3. TCRdb passed the multiplex PCR reads through MiXCR, listing each CDR3 protein once. There are a few hundred thousand distinct CDR3 sequences in the sample; approximately 16% occur only once, and roughly 29% lies in the top ten. Germline CDR1 reads MNHEY; CDR2 reads SVGEGT. V gave up 6 bases and J gave up 6 bases, with 11 bases separating them. The CDR3 is 12 amino acids. The source is a woman in her 30s with Graves' ophthalmopathy. Input material: blood. The chain carries TRBV6-2 or TRBV6-3 and TRBJ1-1; tentative D call: TRBD1 (5 bases). The CDR3 DNA reads as TGTGCCAGCAGGTCAACGGGGGCTGAAGCTTTCTTT. This codes for CASRSTGAEAFF.